This TCR beta chain is drawn from a study of early T cells in non-severe SARS-CoV-2 infection. TCRdb passed the 5' RACE reads through MiXCR, listing each CDR3 protein once. The table has 85,000 to 100,000 distinct CDR3 sequences, 15% to 20% seen once. V was shortened by 0 bases and J by 2 bases, with 10 bases between the two germline ends. The germline CDR1 and CDR2 sequences are SEHNR and FQNEAQ (reference sequence). The CDR3 totals 16 residues. The genes are TRBV7-9 and TRBJ2-2, with D tentatively TRBD1 (6 bases). The TCR sequence derives from an adult who was a healthcare worker with PCR-confirmed SARS-CoV-2 infection or an uninfected control (not recorded which). This sample comprised whole blood, obtained at baseline. CDR3 loop: CASSLARGGNTGELFF. DNA of the CDR3: TGTGCCAGCAGCTTAGCGCGTGGGGGCAACACCGGGGAGCTGTTTTTT.